Sequencing of this T cell receptor (beta chain) was carried out in a study of OX40 agonist ivuxolimab in advanced cancers. Study summary: Past anti-PD-1, anti-PD-L1 or anti-CTLA-4 therapy was accepted, and roughly 40% had received some. General observations from the study: Dosing at 0.1 to 3.0 mg/kg was accompanied by clonal expansion of CD4+ and CD8+ blood T cells by week 6.

Trimming removed 7 bases from V and 7 bases from J; junction bases left unmatched: 9. Per the germline V gene, CDR1 is LNHDA and CDR2 is SQIVND (reference sequence). This CDR3 has 15 amino acids. Sequencing used immunoSEQ multiplex PCR; TCRdb keeps in-frame clones, though not all of them. The sample has 100,000 or so clones, just over 85% seen once. This clone was seen once. Its antigen is not identified. This rearrangement joins TRBV19 to TRBJ2-1; 11 bases fit TRBD2. The receptor comes from an adult with an advanced solid tumor such as melanoma, head and neck, liver or kidney cancer. The sequences come from CD4+ or CD8+ T cells sorted from blood, collected in a trial of the OX40 agonist ivuxolimab. The DNA for the CDR3 is TGTGCCAGTACCCTCCAGGGACTAGCGGATAATGAGCAGTTCTTC. Translating it yields CASTLQGLADNEQFF.